Described below is a single T cell receptor beta chain sequence and its context. What it binds is unknown. The data originate from a study of T cell responses to AZD1222 COVID-19 vaccine. Study observations and caveats: Baseline serostatus was positive in only six AZD1222 recipients. The donor cohort was predominantly white British with a female majority, and clonal diversity may have been underestimated. Spike-specific TCR breadth and depth were elevated following two AZD1222 doses.

This CDR3 has 15 amino acids. The J segment lost 2 bases and the V segment lost 4 bases, leaving 8 bases of the junction unmatched. Germline-derived CDR1 and CDR2 are SGDLS and YYNGEE. Some clones are missing from TCRdb's copy, which holds only in-frame ones; the method was immunoSEQ multiplex PCR. The repertoire holds 100,000 to 150,000 clones, with 89% as singletons. This specimen was peripheral blood, taken on day 0 of AZD1222 vaccination. The J gene is TRBJ1-1, the V gene TRBV9; 7 bases match TRBD1. The clonotype was recovered from an adult in good health. CDR3: CASSSGGRINTEAFF. The CDR3 nucleotides read TGTGCCAGCAGCTCAGGGGGGCGGATAAACACTGAAGCTTTCTTT.